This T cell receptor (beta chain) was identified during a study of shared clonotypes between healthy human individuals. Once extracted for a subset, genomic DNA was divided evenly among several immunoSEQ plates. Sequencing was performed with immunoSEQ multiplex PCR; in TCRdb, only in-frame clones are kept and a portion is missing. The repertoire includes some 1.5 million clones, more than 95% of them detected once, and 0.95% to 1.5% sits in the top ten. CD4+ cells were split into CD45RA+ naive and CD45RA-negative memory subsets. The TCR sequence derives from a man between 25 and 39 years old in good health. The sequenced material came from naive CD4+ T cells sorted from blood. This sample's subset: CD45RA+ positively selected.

Written as DNA, the CDR3 is TGCGCCAGCAGCGCCCGGGACAGTCCCCCCAATGAGCAGTTCTTC. Translated, it gives CASSARDSPPNEQFF. V and J are TRBV10-1 and TRBJ2-1; 7 positions agree with TRBD1. V was clipped by 6 bases and J by 6 bases; unmatched bases: 11. The CDR3 totals 15 residues. CDR1 is WNHNN, CDR2 SYGVQD, per germline (reference sequence).